This T cell receptor beta chain was recovered during a study of T cell responses to AZD1222 COVID-19 vaccine. Study-wide context: The analysis combined second doses at about 4 or about 12 weeks. Study-level points and caveats: Within unmutated variant regions lay the reported targets of nearly half of spike-specific TCRs.

Concerning this clone: Its matching antigen is unknown.

CDR3 length: 15 residues. CDR1 and CDR2 (germline): MDHEN, SYDVKM. The J segment lost 7 bases and the V segment lost 2 bases, leaving 7 bases of the junction unmatched. Some clones are missing from TCRdb's copy, which holds only in-frame ones; the method was immunoSEQ multiplex PCR. This table has roughly 100,000 clones, more than 85% appearing once. V is TRBV28 and J is TRBJ2-1, with TRBD2 identical over 8 bases. Specimen: peripheral blood, collected on day 0 of AZD1222 vaccination. This receptor was identified in an adult in good health. CDR3 loop: CASSLVGRGDNEQFF. The DNA of the CDR3 is TGTGCCAGCAGTTTAGTCGGGAGGGGAGATAATGAGCAGTTCTTC.